This T cell receptor (beta chain) is from a study of prognosis after radiotherapy for stage I lung cancer (dated by TCRdb to the early 2020s). Regarding the complete study: Between early 2018 and early 2019, fewer than 20 patients with stage I NSCLC were enrolled in Nanjing, China. The study included 13 to 15 patients with newly diagnosed primary stage I lung tumors and roughly 5 with oligometastatic NSCLC after surgical resection of the primary tumor. Every patient was regarded as medically inoperable, because of comorbidities in 11 to 13 cases and refusal of surgery in several cases. The cohort was made up of some twelve men and more than five women, with a median age of around 70 years and an age range of roughly 50 to 95 years. On tumor histology, approximately 12 patients had adenocarcinoma and 6 to 8 had squamous cell carcinoma. SBRT was delivered in 3 to 5 fractions with a biologically effective dose of at least 100 Gy, and image-guided IMRT or VMAT was used for delivery. No patient received concurrent therapy alongside SBRT. About 20% of the 19 patients developed distant metastases after SBRT, at a median of around 7 months; the other 15 showed no significant progression. Peripheral blood TCR beta repertoires were profiled in stage I NSCLC patients before and after stereotactic body radiotherapy, and the repertoires were related to distant failure. The study sequenced around 40 blood samples from 19 patients, one before and one after SBRT per patient.

All patients had node-negative disease on CT and PET/CT, and none had a history of other malignancies or had previously received chemotherapy or radiotherapy. At each of two time points, approximately 6.6 milliliters of peripheral venous blood were collected in EDTA tubes. PBMCs were isolated by Ficoll-Paque Plus density-gradient centrifugation. Right after collection, samples were kept at -80 degrees C until analysis. Overall results and qualifications from the work: TRBV and TRBJ usage frequencies reportedly varied with metastasis status, involving two V genes at baseline and about 10 V and two J genes after SBRT. The small cohort and short follow-up limited the study, so independent validation of the findings is needed. Unique TCR clone counts fell after SBRT (median about 9,700 before versus roughly 6,200 after; Wilcoxon paired P=0.011). No adjustment for multiple comparisons was applied to any of the reported P values. Post-SBRT Shannon entropy and its change from baseline were lower in patients who developed distant metastases; baseline Shannon entropy was not associated with metastases. No determination of tumor specificity was made for expanded TCR clones.

The TCR beta CDR3 region was amplified from genomic DNA by two rounds of multiplex PCR. In the first round of PCR, primers specific to each TRBV and TRBJ gene were used, and the primer sequences are filed in Chinese patent CN105087789A. Universal primers were used in the second PCR round. The Roche High Pure PCR Template Preparation Kit was used to extract genomic DNA from frozen PBMCs. An Illumina HiSeq 3000 was used to sequence the libraries paired-end with 151 bp reads. On the authors' methods: CutAdapt was used to discard raw reads that did not contain the multiplex PCR primer sequences. PEAR was used to merge high-quality paired reads into contigs. By aligning each contig to reference sequences, MiXCR assigned the TRB V, D and J gene segments to that contig. To remove sequencing errors, CDR3 sequences were clustered according to base quality and sequence similarity. Diversity was calculated as Shannon entropy divided by the natural log of the number of productive TCR sequences. To get clonality, Shannon entropy was divided by the natural log of the number of unique clonotypes, and that result was subtracted from one. The Youden index of ROC curves was used to select progression-free survival cut-offs for repertoire metrics, and analyses were performed in R 3.5.3. TCRdb trimmed the raw reads at Q25, called clones with MiXCR and kept productive beta chains. Under each unique CDR3 protein, matching rows form one entry showing the most common genes and DNA. For this entry, the V and J calls and clone size follow TCRdb and not the study's own pipeline. Within this sample are over 14,000 distinct CDR3 sequences, with over 25% of them counted one time only. Around 30% of the sample comes from the top ten.

From cysteine to phenylalanine, the CDR3 is 15 amino acids long. The CDR3 DNA has 45 bases and is translated from base 1. V ends up 5 bases short and J 7 bases short, with an unmatched junction base count of 8. CDR1 MRHNA and CDR2 SNTAGT were looked up in the germline V gene. Regarding this clonotype: What this receptor recognizes is not known. A far larger clone is one base from this, pointing to a likely read error.

The source of this sequence is a donor over 45 with non-small cell lung cancer. The sample consisted of PBMCs, taken before or after stereotactic body radiation therapy (not recorded which). The chain is encoded by TRBV6-4 joined to TRBJ2-1; 10 middle bases align to TRBD2. The nucleotide sequence is TGTGCCAGCAGTTTTACTAGCGGGATTGGGAATGAGCAGTTCTTC. Protein translation: CASSFTSGIGNEQFF.